Each of the 22 T cell receptor beta chains below was sequenced from the same sample in a study of blood T cell repertoires in COVID-19. The method was immunoSEQ multiplex PCR; TCRdb's version includes in-frame clones alone and lacks a portion of them. The data show roughly 400,000 clones, 80% to 95% seen once. The sequencing sample was made of PBMCs or T cells enriched from blood (not recorded which). These receptors all come from a man between 18 and 35 years old who had recovered from COVID-19.

The chain employs TRBV9 and TRBJ1-2; D is undetermined. Trimming took 4 bases from V and 8 from J, leaving 18 bases between them. The CDR3 is 14 amino acids. Germline V gene data show CDR1 as SGDLS and CDR2 as YYNGEE. CDR3 coding DNA: TGTGCCAGCAGCCCGGGCGCCAGTCGGGAAGGCTACACCTTC. This codes for CASSPGASREGYTF.

V is TRBV27 and J is TRBJ1-2; D perhaps matches TRBD1 (5 bases). This CDR3 is 15 amino acids long. The V gene's germline CDR1 is MNHEY and CDR2 SMNVEV (reference sequence). Trimming took 3 bases from V and 4 from J, leaving 15 bases between them. CDR3 loop: CASSFLGRGPYGYTF. The CDR3 DNA reads as TGTGCCAGCAGTTTTTTGGGAAGGGGTCCCTATGGCTACACCTTC.

The J gene is TRBJ1-2, the V gene TRBV28, with D perhaps TRBD1 (5 bases). Trimming took 8 bases from V and 5 from J, leaving 9 bases between them. Germline V gene lookup returns CDR1 MDHEN and CDR2 SYDVKM. The CDR3 has 11 residues. This chain's CDR3 is CASLQGYGYTF. CDR3 DNA: TGTGCCAGCCTTCAGGGTTATGGCTACACCTTC.

The J gene is TRBJ2-4, the V gene TRBV12-5; 9 nucleotides line up with TRBD1. CDR3 length equals 15 residues. J lost 6 bases, V lost 1 base, and 4 bases had no gene match. Germline CDR1 reads LGHNT; CDR2 reads FRNRAP. The CDR3 nucleotides are TGTGCTAGTGGTTTGGGGACAGGGGATGGAAACATTCAGTACTTC. It specifies CASGLGTGDGNIQYF.

This sequence joins TRBV13 and TRBJ1-1, with a tentative D call TRBD1 (6 bases). The CDR3 extends over 16 amino acids. V was trimmed by 5 bases and J by 5 bases, leaving 21 bases between them. Germline CDR1 reads PRHDT; CDR2 reads FYEKMQ (reference sequence). Here the CDR3 DNA reads TGTGCCAGCAGCGCTACAGGGTGGGAAGGTAGGACTGAAGCTTTCTTT. This translates into CASSATGWEGRTEAFF. Full variable domain (remainder filled in from reference TRBV13 and TRBJ1-1): AAGVIQSPRHLIKEKRETATLKCYPIPRHDTVYWYQQGPGQDPQFLISFYEKMQSDKGSIPDRFSAQQFSDYHSELNMSSLELGDSALYFCASSATGWEGRTEAFFGQGTRLTVV.

This chain uses TRBV20-1 with TRBJ1-6; TRBD1 aligns across 8 bases. The V and J ends lost 3 bases and 11 bases, in that order; junction bases with no gene match: 12. The CDR3 length is 15 residues. Germline V gene lookup returns CDR1 DFQATT and CDR2 SNEGSKA (reference sequence). DNA for the CDR3: TGCAGTGCTAGTGATGCGGACAGGGTATTGACACCCCTCCACTTT. It codes for CSASDADRVLTPLHF.

This rearrangement joins TRBV6-5 to TRBJ2-3, with a tentative D call TRBD2 (5 bases). Germline V gene data show CDR1 as MNHEY and CDR2 as SVGAGI. The CDR3 loop spans 11 amino acids. The germline V and J ends were trimmed by 5 bases and 7 bases, with 7 bases remaining between them. CDR3 bases: TGTGCCAGCAGTAACGGGAATACGCAGTATTTT. Amino acids: CASSNGNTQYF.

The rearrangement links TRBV7-9 to TRBJ2-2; D might be TRBD2 (5 bases). Germline V CDR1 and CDR2: SEHNR, FQNEAQ (reference sequence). The V end was cut by 3 bases, the J end by 1 base, with 12 bases between. The CDR3 runs to 16 residues. The CDR3 loop is CASSFGEGWNTGELFF. The DNA for the CDR3 is TGTGCCAGCAGCTTCGGAGAGGGTTGGAACACCGGGGAGCTGTTTTTT.

The chain recombines TRBV20-1 with TRBJ1-2; D gene uncertain. CDR1 DFQATT and CDR2 SNEGSKA come from the germline V gene (reference sequence). Deletions cut 3 bases from V and 6 bases from J, with 5 bases between. This CDR3 contains 10 residues. In nucleotides, the CDR3 is TGCAGTGCTAGCCAAAATGGCTACACCTTC. It translates to CSASQNGYTF.

V usage is TRBV10-3 and J usage is TRBJ2-3; 11 bases are a match to TRBD2. The J segment lost 3 bases and the V segment lost 3 bases, leaving 11 bases of the junction unmatched. The CDR3 has 18 amino acids. Germline lookup yields CDR1 ENHRY and CDR2 SYGVKD. The CDR3 spells CAISDLLAGVRETDTQYF. The CDR3, as DNA: TGTGCCATCAGTGATTTACTAGCGGGAGTTCGGGAGACAGATACGCAGTATTTT.

This chain uses TRBV10-2 with TRBJ1-6, with D tentatively TRBD1 (6 bases). V was pared by 7 bases and J by 7 bases, with 17 bases between. The germline V gene has CDR1 WSHSY and CDR2 SAAADI. This CDR3 comprises 15 residues. CDR3 nucleotides: TGCGCCAGCAATAAGGGGGGGCCCCGAAATTCACCCCTCCACTTT. It encodes CASNKGGPRNSPLHF.

The chain is built from TRBV6-5 and TRBJ2-3; the D gene is possibly TRBD1 (6 bases). V was pared by 6 bases and J by 9 bases, with 16 bases between. The length of the CDR3 is 13 residues. Germline V gene sequence: CDR1 MNHEY, CDR2 SVGAGI. The CDR3 loop reads CASSYRDKGTQYF. As DNA, the CDR3 is TGTGCCAGCAGCTATCGGGACAAAGGGACGCAGTATTTT.

The gene calls are TRBV6-5 and TRBJ1-1; D might be TRBD1 (6 bases). Looked up from germline, CDR1 is MNHEY and CDR2 is SVGAGI. CDR3 size: 13 residues. V dropped 7 bases and J dropped 1 base, with 10 bases sitting between them. This CDR3 is CASTDRRNTEAFF. CDR3 nucleotides: TGTGCCAGCACCGACAGGAGGAACACTGAAGCTTTCTTT.

The chain has TRBV18 and TRBJ2-7, with 13 bases lining up with TRBD2. The germline CDR1 and CDR2 sequences are KGHSH and LQKENI. The ends lost 6 bases at V and 6 bases at J; junction bases unmatched: 11. The CDR3 spans 16 residues. The CDR3 DNA reads as TGTGCCAGCTCTCCAACCTGGACTAGCGGGGGCCCCGAGCAGTACTTC. Its protein product is CASSPTWTSGGPEQYF.

The count of this clone is one. V is TRBV28 and J is TRBJ1-3; D not certain. CDR1 is MDHEN and CDR2 is SYDVKM in the germline V gene. V was cut by 3 bases and J by 0 bases, with 9 bases left in between. The CDR3 consists of 15 residues. The CDR3 protein is CASSLVQHSGNTIYF. The CDR3 coding sequence is TGTGCCAGCAGTTTGGTACAGCACTCTGGAAACACCATATATTTT.

The chain uses TRBV7-9 and TRBJ1-1; TRBD1 might be the D (6 bases). Germline V gene data show CDR1 as SEHNR and CDR2 as FQNEAQ (reference sequence). Trimming left V 2 bases short and J 2 bases short, with 12 bases between. This CDR3 is 15 amino acids long. CDR3 DNA: TGTGCCAGCAGCTTAAGTGTGGACAGCAACACTGAAGCTTTCTTT. Translating gives CASSLSVDSNTEAFF.

The chain uses TRBV5-6 and TRBJ1-4; D is uncertain. Germline V gives CDR1 SGHDT, CDR2 YYEEEE. With 0 bases removed from V and 4 bases from J, the gap between germline ends came to 7 bases. The CDR3 is 14 amino acids. The CDR3 spells CASSLGGLNEKLFF. The DNA of the CDR3 is TGTGCCAGCAGCTTGGGAGGGCTTAATGAAAAACTGTTTTTT.

V usage is TRBV28 and J usage is TRBJ1-5; 11 nucleotides match TRBD1. V dropped 9 bases and J dropped 5; count of bases not matched to a gene: 12. Germline V gene sequence: CDR1 MDHEN, CDR2 SYDVKM. CDR3 size: 16 residues. CDR3 protein: CASTPGTGGSYQPQHF. The CDR3 DNA reads TGTGCCAGTACCCCCGGGACAGGGGGTTCTTATCAGCCCCAGCATTTT.

The rearrangement uses TRBV5-5 and TRBJ1-2, with 8 bases aligning to TRBD1. The CDR3 runs to 18 residues. CDR1 and CDR2 (germline): SGHKS, YYEKEE (reference sequence). V was pared by 7 bases and J by 7 bases, with 24 bases of the junction left unmatched. CDR3 sequence: CASGSLSLSDREMCGYTF. In DNA, the CDR3 is TGTGCCAGCGGATCGTTAAGTTTATCGGACAGGGAGATGTGTGGCTACACCTTC. The variable domain in full, completed from reference TRBV5-5 and TRBJ1-2, reads DAGVTQSPTHLIKTRGQQVTLRCSPISGHKSVSWYQQVLGQGPQFIFQYYEKEERGRGNFPDRFSARQFPNYSSELNVNALLLGDSALYLCASGSLSLSDREMCGYTFGSGTRLTVV.

This sequence joins TRBV6-5 and TRBJ2-1; 10 nucleotides agree with TRBD2. The CDR3 loop spans 15 amino acids. Trimming took 6 bases from V and 8 from J; bases not matched to a gene: 10. Germline CDR1 and CDR2: MNHEY and SVGAGI. CDR3 sequence reads: CASSQREGRGYEQFF. In nucleotides, the CDR3 is TGTGCCAGCAGCCAGCGGGAGGGCCGGGGTTATGAGCAGTTCTTC.

The J gene is TRBJ1-5, the V gene TRBV2, with D uncertain. CDR1 and CDR2 from the germline V gene are SNHLY and FYNNEI. This CDR3 contains 15 residues. The V and J ends lost 7 bases and 6 bases respectively, with 19 bases between them. Written as DNA, the CDR3 is TGTGCCAGCATGGGTGATGCGGGGTCTGGTCAGCCCCAGCATTTT. Its translation is CASMGDAGSGQPQHF.

The genes are TRBV6-4 and TRBJ1-2; perhaps TRBD1 as D (5 bases). Germline CDR1 reads MRHNA; CDR2 reads SNTAGT. This CDR3 region has 14 residues. With 4 bases removed from V and 7 bases from J, the gap between germline ends came to 16 bases. The CDR3 DNA sequence: TGTGCCAGCAGTGTTTCGACGGGGGGAATTGGCTACACCTTC. It is translated as CASSVSTGGIGYTF.